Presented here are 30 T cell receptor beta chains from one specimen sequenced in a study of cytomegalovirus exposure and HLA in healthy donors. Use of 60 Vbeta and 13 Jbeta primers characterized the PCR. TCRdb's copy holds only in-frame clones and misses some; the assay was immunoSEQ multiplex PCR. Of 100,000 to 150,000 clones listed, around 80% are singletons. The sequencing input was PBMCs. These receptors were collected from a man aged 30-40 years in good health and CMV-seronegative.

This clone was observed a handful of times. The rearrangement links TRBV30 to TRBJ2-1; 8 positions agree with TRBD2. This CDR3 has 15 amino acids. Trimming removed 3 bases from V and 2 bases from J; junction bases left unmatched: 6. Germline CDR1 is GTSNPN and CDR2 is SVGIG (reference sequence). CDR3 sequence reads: CAWRGGSGTYNEQFF. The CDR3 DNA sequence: TGTGCCTGGAGGGGGGGTAGCGGGACCTACAATGAGCAGTTCTTC.

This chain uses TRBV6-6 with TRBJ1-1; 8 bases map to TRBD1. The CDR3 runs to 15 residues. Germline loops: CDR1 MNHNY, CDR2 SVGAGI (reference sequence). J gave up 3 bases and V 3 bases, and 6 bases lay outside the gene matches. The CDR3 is CASSYPRGPDTEAFF. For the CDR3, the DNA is TGTGCCAGCAGTTATCCCAGGGGGCCGGACACTGAAGCTTTCTTT.

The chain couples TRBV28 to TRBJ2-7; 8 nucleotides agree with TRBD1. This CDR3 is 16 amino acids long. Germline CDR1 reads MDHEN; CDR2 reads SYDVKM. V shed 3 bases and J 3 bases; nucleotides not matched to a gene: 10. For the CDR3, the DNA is TGTGCCAGCAGTTTCTACCCCCCTGGACAGGGCTACGAGCAGTACTTC. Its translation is CASSFYPPGQGYEQYF.

The CDR3 reads CAVAPPRPGELFF. In nucleotides, the CDR3 is TGTGCCGTAGCCCCCCCACGACCCGGGGAGCTGTTTTTT. The chain couples TRBV15 to TRBJ2-2; D unresolved. V dropped 11 bases and J dropped 6 bases, with 16 bases sitting between them. CDR3 length: 13 residues. The germline V gene encodes CDR1 LNHNV and CDR2 YYDKDF (reference sequence).

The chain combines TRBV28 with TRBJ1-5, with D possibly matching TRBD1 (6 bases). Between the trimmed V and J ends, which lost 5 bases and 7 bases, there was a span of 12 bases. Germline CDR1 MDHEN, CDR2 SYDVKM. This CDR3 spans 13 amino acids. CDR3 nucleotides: TGTGCCAGCAGTATGCTACAGGGCCAGCCCCAGCATTTT. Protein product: CASSMLQGQPQHF.

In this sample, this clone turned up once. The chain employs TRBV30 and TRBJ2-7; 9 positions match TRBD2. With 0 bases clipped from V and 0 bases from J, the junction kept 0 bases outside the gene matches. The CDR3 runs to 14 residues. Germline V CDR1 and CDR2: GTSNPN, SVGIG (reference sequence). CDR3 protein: CAWSVREGSYEQYF. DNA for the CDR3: TGTGCCTGGAGTGTGCGGGAGGGCTCCTACGAGCAGTACTTC.

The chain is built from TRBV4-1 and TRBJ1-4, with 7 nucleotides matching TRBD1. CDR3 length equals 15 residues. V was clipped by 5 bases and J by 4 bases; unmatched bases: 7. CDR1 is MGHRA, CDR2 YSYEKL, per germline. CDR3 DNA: TGCGCCAGCAGCGAGACAGGGTGGAATAATGAAAAACTGTTTTTT. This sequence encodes CASSETGWNNEKLFF.

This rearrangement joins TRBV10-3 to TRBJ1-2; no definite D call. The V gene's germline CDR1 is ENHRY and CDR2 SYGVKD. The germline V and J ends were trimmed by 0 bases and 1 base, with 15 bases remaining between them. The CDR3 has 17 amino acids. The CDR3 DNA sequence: TGTGCCATCAGTGAGTCCCAAGGGAGAGCTAATAACTATGGCTACACCTTC. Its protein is CAISESQGRANNYGYTF.

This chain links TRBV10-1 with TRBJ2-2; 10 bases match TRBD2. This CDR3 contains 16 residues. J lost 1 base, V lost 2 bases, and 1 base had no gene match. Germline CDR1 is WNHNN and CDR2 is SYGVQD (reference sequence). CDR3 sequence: CASSEVAGGNTGELFF. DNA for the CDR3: TGCGCCAGCAGTGAGGTAGCGGGGGGGAACACCGGGGAGCTGTTTTTT.

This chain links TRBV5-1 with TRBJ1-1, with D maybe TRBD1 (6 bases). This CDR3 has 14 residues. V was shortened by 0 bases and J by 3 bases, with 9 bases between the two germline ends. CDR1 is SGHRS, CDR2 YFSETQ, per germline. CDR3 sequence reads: CASSLEGVHTEAFF. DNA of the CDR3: TGCGCCAGCAGCTTGGAGGGGGTTCACACTGAAGCTTTCTTT.

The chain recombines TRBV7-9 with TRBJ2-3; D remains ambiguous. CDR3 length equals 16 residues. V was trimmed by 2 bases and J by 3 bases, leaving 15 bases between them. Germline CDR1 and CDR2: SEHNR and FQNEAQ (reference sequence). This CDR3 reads CASSLLSPRETDTQYF. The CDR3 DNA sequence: TGTGCCAGCAGCTTATTAAGTCCGAGAGAGACAGATACGCAGTATTTT. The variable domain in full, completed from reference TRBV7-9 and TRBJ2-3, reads DTGVSQNPRHKITKRGQNVTFRCDPISEHNRLYWYRQTLGQGPEFLTYFQNEAQLEKSRLLSDRFSAERPKGSFSTLEIQRTEQGDSAMYLCASSLLSPRETDTQYFGPGTRLTVL.

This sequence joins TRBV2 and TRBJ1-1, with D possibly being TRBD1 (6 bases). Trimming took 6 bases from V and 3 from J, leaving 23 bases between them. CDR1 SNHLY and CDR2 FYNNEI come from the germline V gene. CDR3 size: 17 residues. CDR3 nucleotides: TGTGCCAGCAGCGCGGGGGGGGCGGGGGTTTCGGACACTGAAGCTTTCTTT. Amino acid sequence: CASSAGGAGVSDTEAFF.

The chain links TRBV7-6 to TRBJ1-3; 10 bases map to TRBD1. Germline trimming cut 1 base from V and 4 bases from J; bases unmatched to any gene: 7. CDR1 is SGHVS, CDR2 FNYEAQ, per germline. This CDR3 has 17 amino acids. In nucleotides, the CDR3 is TGTGCCAGCAGCTTAGTTGGGGGACAGGGGAGAGGAAACACCATATATTTT. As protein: CASSLVGGQGRGNTIYF. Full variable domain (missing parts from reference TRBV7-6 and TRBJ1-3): GAGVSQSPRYKVTKRGQDVALRCDPISGHVSLYWYRQALGQGPEFLTYFNYEAQQDKSGLPNDRFSAERPEGSISTLTIQRTEQRDSAMYRCASSLVGGQGRGNTIYFGEGSWLTVV.

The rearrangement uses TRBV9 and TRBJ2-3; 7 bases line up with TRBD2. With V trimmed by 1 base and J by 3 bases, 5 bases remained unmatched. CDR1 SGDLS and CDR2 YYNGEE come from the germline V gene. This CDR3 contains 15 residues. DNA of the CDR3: TGTGCCAGCAGCGTACGAGGGGAGGGAACAGATACGCAGTATTTT. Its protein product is CASSVRGEGTDTQYF. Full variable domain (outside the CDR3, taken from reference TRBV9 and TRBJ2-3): DSGVTQTPKHLITATGQRVTLRCSPRSGDLSVYWYQQSLDQGLQFLIQYYNGEERAKGNILERFSAQQFPDLHSELNLSSLELGDSALYFCASSVRGEGTDTQYFGPGTRLTVL.

This CDR3 is CASSWDTGAGQPQHF. CDR3 nucleotides: TGTGCCAGCAGTTGGGATACAGGGGCGGGACAGCCCCAGCATTTT. The rearrangement links TRBV28 to TRBJ1-5; 7 positions match TRBD1. The germline gives CDR1 MDHEN, CDR2 SYDVKM. This CDR3 spans 15 amino acids. V lost 4 bases, J lost 7 bases, and 10 bases stayed unmatched.

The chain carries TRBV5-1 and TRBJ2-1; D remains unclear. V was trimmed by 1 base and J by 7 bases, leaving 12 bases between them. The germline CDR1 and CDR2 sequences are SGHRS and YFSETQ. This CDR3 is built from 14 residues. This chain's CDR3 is CASSLFTEVNEQFF. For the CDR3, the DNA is TGCGCCAGCAGCTTGTTCACCGAGGTGAATGAGCAGTTCTTC. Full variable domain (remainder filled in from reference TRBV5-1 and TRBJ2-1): KAGVTQTPRYLIKTRGQQVTLSCSPISGHRSVSWYQQTPGQGLQFLFEYFSETQRNKGNFPGRFSGRQFSNSRSEMNVSTLELGDSALYLCASSLFTEVNEQFFGPGTRLTVL.

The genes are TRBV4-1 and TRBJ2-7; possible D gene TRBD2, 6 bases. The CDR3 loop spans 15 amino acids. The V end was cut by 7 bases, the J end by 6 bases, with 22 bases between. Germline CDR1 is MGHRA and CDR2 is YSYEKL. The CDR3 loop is CASTPLPGVGLEQYF. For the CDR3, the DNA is TGCGCCAGCACCCCCCTTCCGGGGGTGGGACTCGAGCAGTACTTC.

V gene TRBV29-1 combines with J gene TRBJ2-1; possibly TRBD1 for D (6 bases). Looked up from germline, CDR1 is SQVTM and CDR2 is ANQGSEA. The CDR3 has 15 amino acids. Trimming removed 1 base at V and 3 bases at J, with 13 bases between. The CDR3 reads CSVEARDTRYNEQFF. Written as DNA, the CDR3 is TGCAGCGTTGAAGCCCGGGACACTCGCTACAATGAGCAGTTCTTC.

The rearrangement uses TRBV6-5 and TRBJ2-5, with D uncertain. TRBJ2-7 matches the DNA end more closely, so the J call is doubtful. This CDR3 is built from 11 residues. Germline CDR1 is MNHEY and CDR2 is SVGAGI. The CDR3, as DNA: TGTGCCAGCAGTGGTTCCTACGAGCAGTACTTC. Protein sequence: CASSGSYEQYF.

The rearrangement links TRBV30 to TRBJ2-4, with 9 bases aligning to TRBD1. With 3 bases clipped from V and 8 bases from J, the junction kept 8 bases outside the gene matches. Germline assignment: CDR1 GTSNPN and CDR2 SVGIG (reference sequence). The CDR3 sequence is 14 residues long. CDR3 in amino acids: CAWSPGTGTDIQYF. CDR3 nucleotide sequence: TGTGCCTGGAGCCCTGGGACAGGGACGGACATTCAGTACTTC.

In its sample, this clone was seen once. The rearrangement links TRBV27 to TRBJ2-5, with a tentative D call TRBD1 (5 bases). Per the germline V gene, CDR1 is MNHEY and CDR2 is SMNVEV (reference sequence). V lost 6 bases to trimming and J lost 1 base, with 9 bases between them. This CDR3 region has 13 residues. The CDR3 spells CASRRQTQETQYF. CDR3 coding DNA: TGTGCCAGCAGAAGACAGACCCAAGAGACCCAGTACTTC.

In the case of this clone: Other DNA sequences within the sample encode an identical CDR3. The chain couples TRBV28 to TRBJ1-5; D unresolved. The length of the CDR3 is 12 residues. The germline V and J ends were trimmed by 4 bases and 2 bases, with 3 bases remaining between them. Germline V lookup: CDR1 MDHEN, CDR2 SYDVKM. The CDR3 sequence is CASSSGNQPQHF. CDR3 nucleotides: TGTGCCAGCAGTTCGGGCAATCAGCCCCAGCATTTT.

The CDR3 nucleotides read TGTGCCAGCAGTCGTCTCAGCTCCTATAATTCACCCCTCCACTTT. Translating it yields CASSRLSSYNSPLHF. J is TRBJ1-6 and V is TRBV25-1; no clear D gene. CDR1 MGHDK and CDR2 SYGVNS come from the germline V gene. The CDR3 runs to 15 residues. Trimming removed 5 bases at V and 0 bases at J, with 8 bases between.

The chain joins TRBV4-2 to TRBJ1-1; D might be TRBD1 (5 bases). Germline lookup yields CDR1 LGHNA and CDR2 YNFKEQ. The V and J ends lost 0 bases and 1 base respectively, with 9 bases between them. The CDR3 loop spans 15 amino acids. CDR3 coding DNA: TGTGCCAGCAGCCAAGATGCAGGGTCGAACACTGAAGCTTTCTTT. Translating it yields CASSQDAGSNTEAFF.

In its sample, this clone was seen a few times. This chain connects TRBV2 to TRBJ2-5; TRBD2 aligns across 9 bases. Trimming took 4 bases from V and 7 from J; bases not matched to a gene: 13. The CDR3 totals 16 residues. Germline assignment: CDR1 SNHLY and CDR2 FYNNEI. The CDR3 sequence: CASSGEASGARGTQYF. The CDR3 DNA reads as TGTGCCAGCAGTGGGGAAGCTAGCGGGGCTCGTGGGACCCAGTACTTC.

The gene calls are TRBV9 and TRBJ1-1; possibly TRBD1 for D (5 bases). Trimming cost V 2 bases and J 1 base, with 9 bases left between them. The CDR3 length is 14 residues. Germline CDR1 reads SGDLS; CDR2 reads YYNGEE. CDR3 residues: CASSVRQTNTEAFF. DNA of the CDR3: TGTGCCAGCAGCGTCCGACAGACGAACACTGAAGCTTTCTTT.

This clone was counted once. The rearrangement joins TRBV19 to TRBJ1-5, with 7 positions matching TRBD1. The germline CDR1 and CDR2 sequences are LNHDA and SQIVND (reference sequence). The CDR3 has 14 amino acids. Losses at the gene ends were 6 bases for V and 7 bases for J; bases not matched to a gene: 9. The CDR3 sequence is CASRYDRVGQPQHF. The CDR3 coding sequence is TGTGCCAGTAGATACGACAGGGTCGGGCAGCCCCAGCATTTT.

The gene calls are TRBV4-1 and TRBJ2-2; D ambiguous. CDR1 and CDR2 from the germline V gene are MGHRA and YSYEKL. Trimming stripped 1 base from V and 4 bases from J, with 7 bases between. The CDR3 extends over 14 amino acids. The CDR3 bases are TGCGCCAGCAGCCAAGTTCCCCGCACCGGGGAGCTGTTTTTT. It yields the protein CASSQVPRTGELFF.

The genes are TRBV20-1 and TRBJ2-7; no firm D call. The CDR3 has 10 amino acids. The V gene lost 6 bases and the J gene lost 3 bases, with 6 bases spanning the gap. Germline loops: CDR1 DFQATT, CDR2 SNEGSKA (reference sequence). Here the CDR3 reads CSAFNYEQYF. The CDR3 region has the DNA TGCAGTGCCTTTAACTACGAGCAGTACTTC.

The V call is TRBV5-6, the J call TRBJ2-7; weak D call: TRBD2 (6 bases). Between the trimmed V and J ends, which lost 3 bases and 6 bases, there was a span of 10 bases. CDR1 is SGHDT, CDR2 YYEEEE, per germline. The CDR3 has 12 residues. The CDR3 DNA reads TGTGCCAGCAGCTACGGGACTCTCGAGCAGTACTTC. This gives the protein CASSYGTLEQYF.